Detailed here is one TCR beta chain. The source of the sample is a study of T cell responses to AZD1222 COVID-19 vaccine. The length of the CDR3 is 17 residues. V was pared by 5 bases and J by 3 bases, with 22 bases between. Germline lookup yields CDR1 MRHNA and CDR2 SNTAGT. TCRdb keeps only in-frame clones here, not all; method: immunoSEQ multiplex PCR. Of more than 70,000 clones in the sample, 70% to 90% were seen once. The clonotype originates from an adult in good health. The V and J genes are TRBV6-4 and TRBJ1-2, with D tentatively TRBD1 (5 bases). Material: peripheral blood, obtained on day 0 of AZD1222 vaccination. CDR3 sequence: CASSLEGDGSPHYGYTF. DNA for the CDR3: TGTGCCAGCAGTCTAGAAGGGGACGGTTCTCCCCACTATGGCTACACCTTC.